This TCR beta chain was recorded in a study of OX40 agonist ivuxolimab in advanced cancers. Regarding the research as a whole: The costimulatory receptor OX40 (CD134) was targeted by ivuxolimab, a fully human IgG2 agonistic monoclonal antibody. Three dose-escalation patients achieved partial responses, one with hepatocellular carcinoma and two with cutaneous melanoma. Intravenous ivuxolimab was administered to patients every 2 weeks at six dose levels: 0.01, 0.1, 0.3, 1.5, 3 and 10 mg/kg. The paper describes the monotherapy dose-escalation part (N ≈ 50 patients) of the phase I trial of ivuxolimab. The point of sequencing TCRbeta in the periphery was to test whether ivuxolimab changed TCR sequence diversity and drove clonal T-cell expansion. In the dose-escalation cohort, roughly 82% of patients were male, and the mean age was 60 years with a range of roughly 23 to 90. Of the roughly 52 patients in dose escalation, about 20 had hepatocellular carcinoma, roughly 15 had melanoma, 9 had renal cell carcinoma and 9 had head and neck cancer. Patients were allowed to have had prior anti-PD-1, anti-PD-L1 or anti-CTLA-4 therapy, and approximately 40% of the dose-escalation patients had been treated with checkpoint inhibitors.

The full study reports these points: On average, CD8+ T cells showed more expanded clones than CD4+ T cells after ivuxolimab. The antigen specificity of the clonally expanded peripheral T cells was not determined. Low levels of normalized T-cell clonal expansion were also seen in some patients who did not respond. At doses of 0.1 to 3.0 mg/kg, clonal expansion of both CD4+ and CD8+ blood T cells was observed from baseline to week 6. In partial responders in the 0.1-3.0 mg/kg groups, normalized peripheral clonal expansion was found to be among the lowest, especially among CD8+ T cells.

Genomic DNA was isolated from the sorted cells so that the TCRbeta CDR3 region could be sequenced. The immunoSEQ Assay was used for sequencing of TCRbeta CDR3 regions. This immuneACCESS table, as held by TCRdb, lists in-frame sequences with V and J called but not all clones. Of the missing ones, under half trace to an unresolved V gene in checked studies; the others have no known cause. The sample includes 70,000 to 85,000 clones, with more than 90% observed a single time. The ten largest clones add up to approximately 0.7% of the sample. The CDR3 spans 13 residues, from the cysteine through the phenylalanine. Just the 39-base CDR3 DNA is kept, in frame starting at base 1. As encoded in the germline V gene (reference sequence), CDR1 is LNHDA while CDR2 is SQIVND. Deletion took 10 bases off V and 1 base off J, with a span of 12 bases between the germline ends. The trial excluded patients who had a history of autoimmune disease or who were on systemic immunosuppression. Peripheral blood for TCR sequencing was drawn from every dose cohort at baseline, at cycle 4 day 1 and at cycle 7 day 1. The samples were drawn from a first-in-human, open-label, multicenter phase I dose-escalation trial of ivuxolimab. Adults with locally advanced or metastatic head and neck squamous cell, hepatocellular, melanoma or renal cell carcinoma were enrolled in the trial. Before TCR sequencing, CD4+ T cells and CD8+ T cells from peripheral blood were sorted into separate populations.

The table lists this clone with a count of one. Its antigen specificity is not known. Nothing much larger sits one base from this clone, and base qualities are not available. Specimen: CD4+ or CD8+ T cells sorted from blood, collected in a trial of the OX40 agonist ivuxolimab. The V and J genes are TRBV19 and TRBJ2-3; the D gene lacks a confident call. The receptor's source is an adult with an advanced solid tumor such as melanoma, head and neck, liver or kidney cancer. The nucleotides are TGTGCCACCACCCCCCCCGGCACAGATACGCAGTATTTT. Its product reads: CATTPPGTDTQYF.